The clone carrying this TCR beta chain was picked up a small number of times. These data originate in a study of patients and donors after allogeneic stem cell transplantation. Each CDR3 protein gets one entry after TCRdb re-called the RT-PCR reads with MiXCR. The data show roughly 960,000 distinct CDR3 sequences, more than 15% seen once. Trimming shortened V by 6 bases and J by 6 bases, and 14 bases separated the two germline ends. Germline lookup yields CDR1 LGHDT and CDR2 YNNKEL (reference sequence). CDR3 length: 14 amino acids. The chain uses TRBV3-1 and TRBJ2-2; D perhaps matches TRBD2 (5 bases). This receptor was identified in a human donor who was either an allogeneic HSCT recipient or a stem cell or donor lymphocyte infusion donor (not recorded which). It is not recorded whose cells these are; they may come from a transplant donor. The sequenced sample was blood, either unsorted or a sorted T cell fraction (not recorded which). The CDR3 DNA reads as TGTGCCAGCAGGCGCGGTCCGAGGGCCGGGGAGCTGTTTTTT. It yields the protein CASRRGPRAGELFF.